The 18 T cell receptor beta chains below were found in one sample sequenced in a study of cytomegalovirus exposure and HLA in healthy donors. A multiplex PCR was run with 60 Vbeta primers and 13 Jbeta primers. The assay was immunoSEQ multiplex PCR, and TCRdb's table has in-frame clones only and misses some. The table has roughly 170,000 clones, 80% seen once. Sequencing was performed on PBMCs. These receptors were taken from a man younger than 45 in good health and CMV-seropositive.

This clone was counted once. The chain recombines TRBV5-6 with TRBJ2-1, with 11 positions matching TRBD2. The germline V gene encodes CDR1 SGHDT and CDR2 YYEEEE. The CDR3 covers 15 residues. V was clipped by 4 bases and J by 4 bases; unmatched bases: 4. CDR3 sequence: CASSNSGGAYNEQFF. Written as DNA, the CDR3 is TGTGCCAGCAGCAATAGCGGGGGGGCTTACAATGAGCAGTTCTTC.

The chain has TRBV27 and TRBJ2-7; D unclear. Trimming removed 3 bases from V and 0 bases from J, with 9 bases in between. The CDR3 is 14 amino acids. Germline CDR1 reads MNHEY; CDR2 reads SMNVEV (reference sequence). The CDR3 protein is CASSLASTSYEQYF. DNA of the CDR3: TGTGCCAGCAGTTTGGCCAGTACCTCCTACGAGCAGTACTTC.

V gene TRBV4-3 combines with J gene TRBJ2-7; TRBD2 matches 10 bases. Trimming took 0 bases from V and 0 from J; bases not matched to a gene: 2. Per the germline V gene, CDR1 is LGHNA and CDR2 is YSLEER. There are 16 residues in the CDR3. The CDR3 nucleotides read TGCGCCAGCAGCCAAGAACCTAGCGGGAGCTCCTACGAGCAGTACTTC. Protein product: CASSQEPSGSSYEQYF.

The J gene is TRBJ2-2, the V gene TRBV28; tentative D call: TRBD2 (6 bases). V lost 6 bases and J 3 bases, leaving 14 bases between the germline ends. The CDR3 loop spans 15 amino acids. Germline CDR1 reads MDHEN; CDR2 reads SYDVKM. DNA of the CDR3: TGTGCCAGCAGCCCAGGGAGGAGGGACACCGGGGAGCTGTTTTTT. Translating it yields CASSPGRRDTGELFF.

The chain is built from TRBV6-5 and TRBJ2-5; maybe TRBD2 (6 bases). The CDR3 is 14 amino acids. V lost 6 bases to trimming and J lost 0 bases, with 11 bases between them. The V gene's germline CDR1 is MNHEY and CDR2 SVGAGI. The CDR3 region has the DNA TGTGCCAGCAGAGTTAGCGGATACCAAGAGACCCAGTACTTC. Its translation is CASRVSGYQETQYF.

CDR3 sequence: CSVRPSGGDEQYF. The CDR3 bases are TGCAGCGTTCGCCCTAGCGGGGGGGACGAGCAGTACTTC. The chain has TRBV29-1 and TRBJ2-7; 12 bases map to TRBD2. Germline loops: CDR1 SQVTM, CDR2 ANQGSEA. This CDR3 is built from 13 residues. Trimming removed 5 bases from V and 5 bases from J; junction bases left unmatched: 4.

V is TRBV11-3 and J is TRBJ1-2; TRBD1 might be the D (6 bases). The germline V gene has CDR1 SGHNT and CDR2 YENEEA. The CDR3 is 14 residues long. Trimming removed 3 bases from V and 3 bases from J, with 11 bases in between. CDR3 sequence (DNA): TGTGCCAGCAGCTTCAGGGGAGGGGACTATGGCTACACCTTC. Translation gives CASSFRGGDYGYTF.

The CDR3 sequence: CASSIGQGQETQYF. The CDR3 region has the DNA TGTGCCAGTAGTATAGGGCAGGGACAAGAGACCCAGTACTTC. This rearrangement joins TRBV19 to TRBJ2-5, with TRBD1 as a possible D gene (5 bases). Germline loops: CDR1 LNHDA, CDR2 SQIVND (reference sequence). The CDR3 covers 14 residues. V was trimmed by 1 base and J by 2 bases, leaving 8 bases between them.

The V call is TRBV4-1, the J call TRBJ2-2, with 11 nucleotides matching TRBD2. J gave up 4 bases and V 0 bases, and 10 bases lay outside the gene matches. This CDR3 comprises 19 residues. CDR1 is MGHRA, CDR2 YSYEKL, per germline. The CDR3 region is CASSQDLWAGLAGTGELFF. CDR3 DNA: TGCGCCAGCAGCCAAGATCTTTGGGCCGGACTAGCGGGCACCGGGGAGCTGTTTTTT.

The chain is built from TRBV27 and TRBJ1-1, with D perhaps matching TRBD1 (6 bases). CDR3 length equals 14 residues. Deletions cut 8 bases from V and 0 bases from J, with 13 bases between. CDR1 is MNHEY and CDR2 is SMNVEV in the germline V gene (reference sequence). The CDR3 DNA sequence: TGTGCCAGCGGACAACAGGGCTTGAACACTGAAGCTTTCTTT. It translates to CASGQQGLNTEAFF.

The CDR3 is CASSTGTSYSGNTIYF. The CDR3 DNA is TGTGCCAGCAGCACCGGGACTTCCTACTCTGGAAACACCATATATTTT. The rearrangement joins TRBV14 to TRBJ1-3, with a tentative D call TRBD1 (5 bases). Per the germline V gene, CDR1 is SGHDN and CDR2 is FVKESK. V lost 5 bases, J lost 0 bases, and 14 bases lay in between. This CDR3 has 16 amino acids.

For the CDR3, the DNA is TGCGCCAGCAGCTTTGATGGGGGCGCGGTCAATGAGCAGTTCTTC. Translation gives CASSFDGGAVNEQFF. This sequence joins TRBV5-1 and TRBJ2-1, with D maybe TRBD1 (6 bases). The CDR3 is 15 amino acids. The germline gives CDR1 SGHRS, CDR2 YFSETQ. Trimming left V 2 bases short and J 6 bases short, with 15 bases between. The full variable domain, completed using reference TRBV5-1 and TRBJ2-1, is KAGVTQTPRYLIKTRGQQVTLSCSPISGHRSVSWYQQTPGQGLQFLFEYFSETQRNKGNFPGRFSGRQFSNSRSEMNVSTLELGDSALYLCASSFDGGAVNEQFFGPGTRLTVL.

The chain is built from TRBV11-2 and TRBJ2-1, with 13 nucleotides matching TRBD2. CDR1 is SGHAT and CDR2 is FQNNGV in the germline V gene. There are 15 residues in the CDR3. The trim removed 5 bases at V and 6 bases at J, leaving 4 bases unmatched. This chain's CDR3 is CASSPGLAGLNEQFF. DNA for the CDR3: TGTGCCAGCAGCCCGGGACTAGCGGGGCTCAATGAGCAGTTCTTC.

The chain recombines TRBV6-5 with TRBJ2-5; TRBD1 matches at 11 bases. The J call is in doubt because the DNA end fits TRBJ2-7 better. Germline values: CDR1 MNHEY, CDR2 SVGAGI. This CDR3 region has 15 residues. The CDR3 bases are TGTGCCAGCAGTCAGGGACAGGGGGGGACCTACGAGCAGTACTTC. This codes for CASSQGQGGTYEQYF.

The CDR3: CASSFGGYNEQFF. The CDR3 region has the DNA TGTGCCAGCTCATTCGGGGGCTACAATGAGCAGTTCTTC. The chain recombines TRBV18 with TRBJ2-1; D may be TRBD2 (6 bases). The CDR3 is 13 amino acids. Germline CDR1 and CDR2: KGHSH and LQKENI. The V end lost 5 bases, the J end lost 3 bases, and 8 bases lay between the germline ends.

V and J are TRBV28 and TRBJ1-1; D is possibly TRBD1 (5 bases). Trimming took 5 bases from V and 3 from J, leaving 19 bases between them. This CDR3 is 16 amino acids long. In germline, CDR1 is MDHEN, CDR2 SYDVKM. The CDR3 coding sequence is TGTGCCAGCAGTCCCCGGGACTTCCGACGGGACACTGAAGCTTTCTTT. Protein product: CASSPRDFRRDTEAFF.

The chain employs TRBV28 and TRBJ2-7, with TRBD2 matching 14 bases. J was trimmed by 3 bases and V by 6 bases; bases with no gene match: 13. Germline CDR1 is MDHEN and CDR2 is SYDVKM. CDR3 length: 18 residues. The CDR3 region is CASRMLPGLAGESYEQYF. The CDR3 DNA reads TGTGCCAGCAGAATGTTACCGGGACTAGCGGGGGAAAGCTACGAGCAGTACTTC.

CDR3 nucleotides: TGTGCCAGCAGTTTAACCCCCCGGGGCTACACCTTC. Translated, it gives CASSLTPRGYTF. J is TRBJ1-2 and V is TRBV28; D gene uncertain. CDR1 and CDR2 from the germline V gene are MDHEN and SYDVKM. The CDR3 runs 12 residues. V was clipped by 2 bases and J by 8 bases, with 9 bases between them.